The 24 T cell receptor beta chains given below trace back to one sample, sequenced in a study of spatial heterogeneity in lung cancer (dated by TCRdb to between 2019 and 2020). What this sample's time point label stands for: sample taken at primary tumor resection. TCR sequencing used whole RNA extracted from tumor and nontumor lung tissue, or from cryopreserved PBMC samples, without cell sorting. Library preparation used 5' RACE. The sequencer was a NextSeq 500. In-frame beta chains were kept once TCRdb had trimmed the public reads at Q25 with fastp and called clones with MiXCR. Rows matching on CDR3 protein sequence are summarized as one entry with the most common DNA and genes. Here the sample has roughly 13,000 distinct CDR3 sequences; around 4% occur a single time. The biggest ten clones account for under 45% of the sample. The sample in question was PBMCs, obtained at surgery. The source is a male donor with early-stage non-small cell lung cancer.

This clonotype is medium-sized (0.01 to 0.1%). The library was built for alpha chains, so this beta chain is an off-target read and its size means little. The chain links TRBV29-1 to TRBJ1-1, with D hard to call. This CDR3 has 11 residues. Trimming took 5 bases from V and 3 from J, leaving 7 bases between them. Germline V gene lookup returns CDR1 SQVTM and CDR2 ANQGSEA. In nucleotides, the CDR3 is TGCAGCGTTAGTCGGGACACTGAAGCTTTCTTT. This translates into CSVSRDTEAFF.

This clonotype was seen repeatedly, ten times or more. This beta chain turned up in a library designed for alpha chains; as an off-target read, its abundance says little. V and J are TRBV28 and TRBJ2-1; 12 nucleotides match TRBD2. V lost 5 bases and J lost 6; bases outside the gene matches: 8. Germline CDR1 and CDR2: MDHEN and SYDVKM. This CDR3 is built from 16 residues. CDR3 protein: CASSTTASGRANEQFF. DNA of the CDR3: TGTGCCAGCAGTACGACCGCTAGCGGGAGGGCCAATGAGCAGTTCTTC.

This clonotype was counted many times. This beta chain is off target for a library built for alpha chains, so its abundance means little. This sequence joins TRBV29-1 and TRBJ2-3; 9 nucleotides align to TRBD1. The V gene's germline CDR1 is SQVTM and CDR2 ANQGSEA. The CDR3 is made up of 14 amino acids. Germline trimming cut 6 bases from V and 6 bases from J; bases unmatched to any gene: 10. CDR3 sequence reads: CSVPGQGLLDTQYF. The CDR3 DNA reads as TGCAGCGTGCCGGGACAGGGATTGTTGGATACGCAGTATTTT.

This clonotype was found a few times. This beta chain is a stray sequence in a library constructed for alpha chains; its clone size is not meaningful. This chain links TRBV6-2 or TRBV6-3 with TRBJ2-6, with D perhaps matching TRBD2 (6 bases). This CDR3 spans 18 amino acids. The V and J ends lost 5 bases and 0 bases respectively, with 17 bases between them. Germline V lookup: CDR1 MNHEY, CDR2 SVGEGT. CDR3 coding DNA: TGTGCCAGCAGTACCCCGAAGGGAGGAATCTCTGGGGCCAACGTCCTGACTTTC. Amino acid sequence: CASSTPKGGISGANVLTF.

The sample holds many counts of this clonotype. This beta chain is an unintended read in a library built for alpha chains; its size means little. The rearrangement links TRBV7-2 to TRBJ2-3, with D perhaps given as TRBD1 or TRBD2 (5 bases each). This CDR3 is 13 amino acids long. Trimming left V 2 bases short and J 5 bases short, with 8 bases between. CDR1 and CDR2 (germline): SGHTA, FQGNSA. CDR3 nucleotides: TGTGCCAGCAGCTTACCGGGACGAGATACGCAGTATTTT. Its protein product is CASSLPGRDTQYF.

This clonotype was seen many times. A library prepared for alpha chains yielded this beta chain as an off-target read; its size is of little meaning. V gene TRBV2 combines with J gene TRBJ2-6; D unresolved. V gave up 1 base and J gave up 2 bases, with 6 bases separating them. Per the germline V gene, CDR1 is SNHLY and CDR2 is FYNNEI. The length of the CDR3 is 15 residues. CDR3 sequence (DNA): TGTGCCAGCAGTGAAGGGACGGCTGGGGCCAACGTCCTGACTTTC. It specifies CASSEGTAGANVLTF.

This clonotype was counted ten times or more. A library made for alpha chains picked up this beta chain off target, so its size means little. This sequence joins TRBV6-6 and TRBJ2-5; unclear D gene. The CDR3 loop spans 12 amino acids. Germline CDR1 is MNHNY and CDR2 is SVGAGI (reference sequence). The V gene lost 5 bases and the J gene lost 5 bases, with 9 bases spanning the gap. CDR3 bases: TGTGCCAGCAGTACGACGACGGAGACCCAGTACTTC. Translation gives CASSTTTETQYF.

This clonotype appeared many times. A junction end diverges from the germline sequence, so it may reflect a read error. Since the library was made to target alpha chains, this beta chain is a stray read and its abundance is not meaningful. The V call is TRBV7-9, the J call TRBJ2-7; TRBD2 aligns across 9 bases. The CDR3 is 15 amino acids. CDR1 and CDR2 from the germline V gene are SEHNR and FQNEAQ (reference sequence). The CDR3 region is CASSPQGIPVSGRTF. The CDR3 DNA reads TGTGCCAGCAGCCCCCAGGGGATACCAGTTAGCGGGAGAACTTTC.

The sample holds many counts of this clonotype. The library was built for alpha chains, so this beta chain is an off-target read and its size means little. The chain couples TRBV7-2 to TRBJ2-7, with a weak D call TRBD1 (5 bases). Trimming removed 8 bases from V and 3 bases from J, with 8 bases in between. Germline loops: CDR1 SGHTA, CDR2 FQGNSA. The CDR3 totals 11 residues. The CDR3 loop is CASGHNYEQYF. The CDR3 DNA reads as TGTGCCAGCGGACACAACTACGAGCAGTACTTC. Variable domain in full (rest from reference TRBV7-2 and TRBJ2-7): GAGVSQSPSNKVTEKGKDVELRCDPISGHTALYWYRQSLGQGLEFLIYFQGNSAPDKSGLPSDRFSAERTGGSVSTLTIQRTQQEDSAVYLCASGHNYEQYFGPGTRLTVT.

This clonotype was observed at least ten times. For a library built for alpha chains, this beta chain is a stray read; little rests on its size. CDR3 sequence: CASSPGGQYFDTQYF. In DNA, the CDR3 is TGTGCCAGCAGTCCAGGGGGACAATATTTTGATACGCAGTATTTT. The chain carries TRBV28 and TRBJ2-3; 7 positions agree with TRBD1. The V gene end was trimmed by 5 bases and the J gene end by 6 bases; junction bases not matched to a gene: 11. The V gene's germline CDR1 is MDHEN and CDR2 SYDVKM. The CDR3 is 15 residues long.

This clonotype was seen repeatedly, ten times or more. This beta chain is off target for a library built for alpha chains, so its abundance means little. The J gene is TRBJ2-7, the V gene TRBV3-1; D remains ambiguous. Trimming took 2 bases from V and 6 from J, leaving 5 bases between them. There are 11 residues in the CDR3. The germline V gene has CDR1 LGHDT and CDR2 YNNKEL (reference sequence). CDR3 nucleotide sequence: TGTGCCAGCAGCCAATTGGGCGAGCAGTACTTC. It codes for CASSQLGEQYF.

This clonotype was seen repeatedly, ten times or more. A library made for alpha chains picked up this beta chain off target, so its size means little. The chain carries TRBV6-5 and TRBJ2-3; D is perhaps TRBD1 or TRBD2 (5 bases each). CDR3 length: 16 residues. Germline-derived CDR1 and CDR2 are MNHEY and SVGAGI. V was cut by 0 bases and J by 0 bases, with 10 bases left in between. As DNA, the CDR3 is TGTGCCAGCAGTTACTCCGGGGCTCTTAGCACAGATACGCAGTATTTT. Protein sequence: CASSYSGALSTDTQYF.

Ten or more counts support this clonotype. Found in a library prepared for alpha chains, this beta chain is an off-target read, and its abundance has little meaning. The J gene is TRBJ2-2, the V gene TRBV2; maybe TRBD1 (6 bases). Germline assignment: CDR1 SNHLY and CDR2 FYNNEI. Trimming removed 5 bases from V and 10 bases from J, with 11 bases in between. The CDR3 totals 12 residues. The CDR3 loop is CASSHRVSELFF. The CDR3, as DNA: TGTGCCAGCAGTCACAGGGTTTCGGAGCTGTTTTTT. Full variable domain (missing parts from reference TRBV2 and TRBJ2-2): EPEVTQTPSHQVTQMGQEVILRCVPISNHLYFYWYRQILGQKVEFLVSFYNNEISEKSEIFDDQFSVERPDGSNFTLKIRSTKLEDSAMYFCASSHRVSELFFGEGSRLTVL.

This clonotype appeared many times. This beta chain slipped into a library made for alpha chains as a stray read, so its size is not meaningful. The chain carries TRBV5-5 and TRBJ2-5; a possible D gene is TRBD1 (6 bases). This CDR3 is 18 amino acids long. The V gene lost 2 bases and the J gene lost 5 bases, with 25 bases spanning the gap. From germline, CDR1 is SGHKS and CDR2 YYEKEE (reference sequence). The DNA for the CDR3 is TGTGCCAGCAGCTTCCCCAGGACAGCGACCGCACCACGGGAGACCCAGTACTTC. Translation: CASSFPRTATAPRETQYF.

This clonotype has ten or more counts. This beta chain is a stray read from a library made for alpha chains; its abundance is not meaningful. This rearrangement joins TRBV5-1 to TRBJ2-3, with D perhaps being TRBD1 or TRBD2 (5 bases each). V shed 4 bases and J shed 2 bases, with 14 bases lying between them. The germline V gene encodes CDR1 SGHRS and CDR2 YFSETQ. The CDR3 has 15 amino acids. The CDR3 sequence is CASSSTGPSTDTQYF. For the CDR3, the DNA is TGCGCCAGCAGCAGTACGGGACCGTCCACAGATACGCAGTATTTT.

This clonotype is termed medium-sized. This beta chain is a stray sequence in a library constructed for alpha chains; its clone size is not meaningful. The J gene is TRBJ2-7, the V gene TRBV2, with no clear D. The germline gives CDR1 SNHLY, CDR2 FYNNEI. Trimming stripped 6 bases from V and 5 bases from J, with 8 bases between. The CDR3 length is 11 residues. CDR3 residues: CASRPGDEQYF. The CDR3 DNA reads TGTGCCAGCAGGCCCGGAGACGAGCAGTACTTC.

This clonotype appeared many times. Since the library was made to target alpha chains, this beta chain is a stray read and its abundance is not meaningful. This chain connects TRBV5-1 to TRBJ2-1; D is undetermined. Deletions cut 0 bases from V and 0 bases from J, with 1 base between. The CDR3 has 13 residues. Germline V gene lookup returns CDR1 SGHRS and CDR2 YFSETQ. DNA for the CDR3: TGCGCCAGCAGCTTGGCCTCCTACAATGAGCAGTTCTTC. Translated, it gives CASSLASYNEQFF.

This clonotype has a count of ten or more. This beta chain is a stray read from a library made for alpha chains; its abundance is not meaningful. The chain links TRBV6-6 to TRBJ2-5, with 13 bases lining up with TRBD2. The CDR3 totals 16 residues. Looked up from germline, CDR1 is MNHNY and CDR2 is SVGAGI (reference sequence). The V segment lost 6 bases and the J segment 0 bases; nucleotides outside the gene matches: 4. CDR3 amino acids: CASSQTSGRHQETQYF. For the CDR3, the DNA is TGTGCCAGCAGCCAGACTAGCGGGAGGCACCAAGAGACCCAGTACTTC.

A note on this clonotype: The size of this beta chain means little, since it is a stray read in a library made for alpha chains. Written as DNA, the CDR3 is TGCAGTGCAAAGTCCCCAGCGGGCGCCTACGAGCAGTACTTC. This translates into CSAKSPAGAYEQYF. The J gene is TRBJ2-7, the V gene TRBV20-1; D is perhaps TRBD2 (6 bases). CDR3 length: 14 residues. Trimming stripped 6 bases from V and 2 bases from J, with 17 bases between. CDR1 is DFQATT and CDR2 is SNEGSKA in the germline V gene (reference sequence).

This clonotype was seen repeatedly, ten times or more. Because the library targeted alpha chains, this beta chain is an off-target read whose size means little. This sequence joins TRBV5-6 and TRBJ2-6; D call uncertain. Between the trimmed V and J ends, which lost 5 bases and 2 bases, there was a span of 5 bases. Germline values: CDR1 SGHDT, CDR2 YYEEEE. The length of the CDR3 is 13 residues. The CDR3 protein is CASSLPGANVLTF. In DNA form, the CDR3 reads TGTGCCAGCAGTCTGCCTGGGGCCAACGTCCTGACTTTC.

This clonotype was seen many times. Found in a library prepared for alpha chains, this beta chain is an off-target read, and its abundance has little meaning. CDR3 sequence: CASSRGLAGINEQFF. The CDR3, as DNA: TGTGCCAGCAGTCGAGGACTAGCGGGAATTAATGAGCAGTTCTTC. This chain links TRBV6-5 with TRBJ2-1; 12 positions agree with TRBD2. The J segment lost 7 bases and the V segment lost 5 bases, leaving 6 bases of the junction unmatched. The CDR3 covers 15 residues. Germline assignment: CDR1 MNHEY and CDR2 SVGAGI.

There are many counts of this clonotype. As an off-target read in a library built for alpha chains, this beta chain has a frequency of little significance. The rearrangement links TRBV7-8 to TRBJ2-1, with 7 bases fitting TRBD2. Looked up from germline, CDR1 is SGHVS and CDR2 is FQNEAQ. Trimming at V came to 1 base and at J to 8 bases, leaving 5 bases not matched to a gene. This CDR3 region has 14 residues. The CDR3 coding sequence is TGTGCCAGCAGCTTAGGGGCTAGCGGTGATGAGCAGTTCTTC. Encoded protein: CASSLGASGDEQFF.

This clonotype has ten or more counts. This beta chain was picked up by a library intended for alpha chains and is off target, so its count carries little meaning. The rearrangement uses TRBV4-3 and TRBJ2-3; tentatively, D is TRBD1 (5 bases). Germline CDR1 reads LGHNA; CDR2 reads YSLEER. The ends were cut back, 0 bases at V and 2 bases at J, with 15 bases in the middle. The CDR3 covers 17 residues. CDR3 sequence reads: CASSQDPGQGPTDTQYF. CDR3 DNA: TGCGCCAGCAGCCAAGATCCCGGCCAGGGCCCCACAGATACGCAGTATTTT.

This clonotype was observed many times. A library made for alpha chains picked up this beta chain off target, so its size means little. The chain combines TRBV28 with TRBJ1-1; 12 positions agree with TRBD1. After removal of 7 bases from V and 4 bases from J, the junction contained 10 bases not matched to a gene. The germline CDR1 and CDR2 sequences are MDHEN and SYDVKM. The CDR3 extends over 16 amino acids. The CDR3 reads CASTPPPGQGATEAFF. The CDR3 DNA is TGTGCCAGCACCCCTCCACCGGGACAGGGGGCCACTGAAGCTTTCTTT. The full variable domain, completed using reference TRBV28 and TRBJ1-1, is DVKVTQSSRYLVKRTGEKVFLECVQDMDHENMFWYRQDPGLGLRLIYFSYDVKMKEKGDIPEGYSVSREKKERFSLILESASTNQTSMYLCASTPPPGQGATEAFFGQGTRLTVV.